Detailed here is one TCR beta chain. Antigen: not known. Profiling relied on immunoSEQ multiplex PCR, and the TCRdb table lists in-frame clones only, not all of them. The sample has 120,000 to 150,000 clones, about 89% seen once; the top ten hold about 4.5%. The sample belongs to a study of T cell responses to AZD1222 COVID-19 vaccine. Study-level findings and limits: Just a handful of people given AZD1222 tested seropositive at baseline. The donor group comprised mostly white British people and more females; the analysis possibly underestimated clonal diversity.

V lost 3 bases and J lost 9, with 8 bases in between. Germline V gene data show CDR1 as KGHDR and CDR2 as SFDVKD. The CDR3 is 12 residues long. The sequence was collected from an adult in good health. Sequences were derived from peripheral blood, sampled on day 0 of AZD1222 vaccination. The rearrangement links TRBV24-1 to TRBJ2-1; D ambiguous. In nucleotides, the CDR3 is TGTGCCACCAGTGATCTAGAGACTGAGCAGTTCTTC. It is translated as CATSDLETEQFF.